This TCR beta chain appears in the sequencing data of a study of cytomegalovirus exposure and HLA in healthy donors. The PCR employed 60 Vbeta primers together with 13 Jbeta primers. Clones were read by immunoSEQ multiplex PCR, and TCRdb kept only the in-frame ones, dropping some. The sample includes more than 150,000 clones, around 81% seen only once; the top ten take 2% to 2.5%. The CDR3 has 16 amino acids. V was pared by 4 bases and J by 10 bases, with 17 bases of the junction left unmatched. The germline V gene encodes CDR1 SGHNT and CDR2 YYREEE (reference sequence). The origin of this receptor is a woman under 40 in good health and CMV-seronegative. Source material: PBMCs. The chain employs TRBV5-4 and TRBJ2-1; 7 nucleotides agree with TRBD1. Here the CDR3 reads CASSSRTGLASEEQFF. The CDR3 DNA reads TGTGCCAGCAGCAGCCGGACAGGTCTCGCGTCAGAGGAGCAGTTCTTC.